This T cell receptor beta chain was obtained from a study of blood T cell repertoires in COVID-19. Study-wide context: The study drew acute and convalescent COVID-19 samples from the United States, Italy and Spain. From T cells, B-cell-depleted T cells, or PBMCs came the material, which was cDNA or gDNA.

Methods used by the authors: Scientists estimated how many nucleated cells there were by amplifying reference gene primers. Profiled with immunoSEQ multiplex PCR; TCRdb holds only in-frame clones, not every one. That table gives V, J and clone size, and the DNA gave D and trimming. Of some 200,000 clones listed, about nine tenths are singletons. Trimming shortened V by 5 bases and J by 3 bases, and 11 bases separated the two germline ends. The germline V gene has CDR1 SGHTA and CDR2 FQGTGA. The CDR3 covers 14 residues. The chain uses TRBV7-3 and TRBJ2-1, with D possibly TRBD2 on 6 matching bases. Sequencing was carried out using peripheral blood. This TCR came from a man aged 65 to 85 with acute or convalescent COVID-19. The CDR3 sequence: CASSPTSDYNEQFF. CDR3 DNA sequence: TGTGCCAGCAGCCCGACTAGTGACTACAATGAGCAGTTCTTC.